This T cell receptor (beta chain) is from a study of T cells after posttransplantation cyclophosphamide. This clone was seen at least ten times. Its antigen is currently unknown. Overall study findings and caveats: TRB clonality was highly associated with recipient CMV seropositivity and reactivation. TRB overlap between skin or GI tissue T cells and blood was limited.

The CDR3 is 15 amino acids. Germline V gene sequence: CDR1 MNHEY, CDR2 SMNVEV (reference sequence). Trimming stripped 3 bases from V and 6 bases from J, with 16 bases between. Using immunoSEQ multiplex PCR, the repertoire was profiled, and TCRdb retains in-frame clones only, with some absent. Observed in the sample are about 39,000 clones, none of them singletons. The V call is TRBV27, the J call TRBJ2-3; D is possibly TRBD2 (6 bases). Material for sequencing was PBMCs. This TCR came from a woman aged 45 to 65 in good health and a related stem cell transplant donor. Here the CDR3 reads CASSFGPGRIDTQYF. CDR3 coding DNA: TGTGCCAGCAGTTTTGGACCAGGGAGGATCGATACGCAGTATTTT.